The TCR beta chain described here comes from a study of T cells in Graves' hyperthyroidism and ophthalmopathy. Whole-study context: Peripheral blood collection took place at initial diagnosis, before any treatment.

Each patient was aged 18 to 65 and had newly diagnosed hyperthyroidism of under 2 months' duration. Diagnoses rested on clinical symptoms, serum thyroxine and TRAb, thyroid ultrasound and orbital computed tomography. This clonotype was seen a few times. Its antigen is not identified. Study conclusions and caveats: The model foresaw ophthalmopathy a median 6.5 months prior to onset.

V lost 4 bases to trimming and J lost 4 bases, with 8 bases between them. The CDR3 covers 13 residues. CDR1 and CDR2 (germline): SGHTA, FQGTGA. Researchers amplified the TCR beta CDR3 regions from RNA transcripts. When the TCR CDR3 underwent first-round RT-PCR, the HTBI primer set was used. TCRdb independently ran MiXCR on the multiplex PCR reads; one entry per CDR3 protein. In the table there are hundreds of thousands of distinct CDR3 sequences, 15% of which are singletons. The rearrangement joins TRBV7-3 to TRBJ1-3, with D uncertain. The sample consisted of blood. This sequence was found in a woman younger than 45 with Graves' hyperthyroidism. The CDR3: CASSSTLGNTIYF. For the CDR3, the DNA is TGTGCCAGCAGCTCAACCCTGGGAAACACCATATATTTT.